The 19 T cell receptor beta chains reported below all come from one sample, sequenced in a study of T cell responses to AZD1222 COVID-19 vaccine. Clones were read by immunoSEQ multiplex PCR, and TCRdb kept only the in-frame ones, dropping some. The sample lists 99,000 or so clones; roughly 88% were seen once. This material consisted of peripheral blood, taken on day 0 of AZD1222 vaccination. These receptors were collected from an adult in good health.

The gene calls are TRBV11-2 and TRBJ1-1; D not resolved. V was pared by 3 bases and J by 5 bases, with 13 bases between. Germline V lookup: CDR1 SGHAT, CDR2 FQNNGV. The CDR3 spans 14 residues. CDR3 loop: CASSLAVGRTEAFF. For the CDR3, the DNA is TGTGCCAGCAGCTTGGCAGTGGGGAGGACTGAAGCTTTCTTT.

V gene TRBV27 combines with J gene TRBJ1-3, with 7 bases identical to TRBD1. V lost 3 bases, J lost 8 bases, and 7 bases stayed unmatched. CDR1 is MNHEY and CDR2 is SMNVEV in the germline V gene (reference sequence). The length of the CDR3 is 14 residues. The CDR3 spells CASSLGRGRDTIYF. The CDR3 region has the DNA TGTGCCAGCAGTTTGGGCAGGGGGAGGGACACCATATATTTT.

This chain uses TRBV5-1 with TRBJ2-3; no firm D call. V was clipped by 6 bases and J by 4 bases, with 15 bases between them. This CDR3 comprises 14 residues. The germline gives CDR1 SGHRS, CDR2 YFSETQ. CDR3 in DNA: TGCGCCAGCATACGAGCAGGCTTACCAGATACGCAGTATTTT. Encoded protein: CASIRAGLPDTQYF.

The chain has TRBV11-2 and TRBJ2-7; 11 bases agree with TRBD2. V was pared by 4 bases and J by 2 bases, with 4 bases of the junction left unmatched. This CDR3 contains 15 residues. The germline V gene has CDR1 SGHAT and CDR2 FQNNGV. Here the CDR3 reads CASSSRLAGTYEQYF. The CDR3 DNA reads TGTGCCAGCAGCTCTCGACTAGCGGGGACCTACGAGCAGTACTTC.

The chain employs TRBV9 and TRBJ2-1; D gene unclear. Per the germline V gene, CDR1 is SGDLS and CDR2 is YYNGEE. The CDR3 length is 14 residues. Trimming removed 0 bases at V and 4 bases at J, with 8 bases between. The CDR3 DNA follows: TGTGCCAGCAGCGTAGATTTTCGGTACAATGAGCAGTTCTTC. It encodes CASSVDFRYNEQFF.

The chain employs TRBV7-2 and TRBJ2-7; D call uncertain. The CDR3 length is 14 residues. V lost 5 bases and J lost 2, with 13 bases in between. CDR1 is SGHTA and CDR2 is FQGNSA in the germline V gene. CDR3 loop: CASSQRPGAYEQYF. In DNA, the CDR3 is TGTGCCAGCAGCCAGAGGCCAGGTGCCTACGAGCAGTACTTC. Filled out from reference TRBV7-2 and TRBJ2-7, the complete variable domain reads GAGVSQSPSNKVTEKGKDVELRCDPISGHTALYWYRQSLGQGLEFLIYFQGNSAPDKSGLPSDRFSAERTGGSVSTLTIQRTQQEDSAVYLCASSQRPGAYEQYFGPGTRLTVT.

The CDR3 sequence is CASSEYGGTEAFF. The CDR3 DNA follows: TGTGCCAGCAGTGAATATGGGGGCACTGAAGCTTTCTTT. The chain links TRBV25-1 to TRBJ1-1; possibly TRBD1 for D (5 bases). CDR3 length equals 13 residues. Germline V gene lookup returns CDR1 MGHDK and CDR2 SYGVNS. V was pared by 0 bases and J by 4 bases, with 6 bases between.

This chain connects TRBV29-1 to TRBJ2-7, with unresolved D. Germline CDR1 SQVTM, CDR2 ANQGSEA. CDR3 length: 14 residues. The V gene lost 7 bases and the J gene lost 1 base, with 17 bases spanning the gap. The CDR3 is CSAAMADNSYEQYF. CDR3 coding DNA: TGCAGCGCGGCCATGGCGGATAATTCCTACGAGCAGTACTTC.

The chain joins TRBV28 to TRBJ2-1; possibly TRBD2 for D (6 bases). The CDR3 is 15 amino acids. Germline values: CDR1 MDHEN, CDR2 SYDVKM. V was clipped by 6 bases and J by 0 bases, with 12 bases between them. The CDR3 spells CASSLSGPSYNEQFF. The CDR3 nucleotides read TGTGCCAGCAGCCTTAGCGGACCCTCCTACAATGAGCAGTTCTTC.

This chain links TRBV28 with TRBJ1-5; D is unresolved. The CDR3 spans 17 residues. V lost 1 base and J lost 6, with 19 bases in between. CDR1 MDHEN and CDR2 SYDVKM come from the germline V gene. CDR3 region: CASSLSVTRQSGQPQHF. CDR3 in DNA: TGTGCCAGCAGTTTATCCGTGACCAGGCAGTCCGGTCAGCCCCAGCATTTT.

Written as DNA, the CDR3 is TGTGCCACCAGCCCTGGTAGTGATGAGCAGTTCTTC. This gives the protein CATSPGSDEQFF. V is TRBV24-1 and J is TRBJ2-1, with D uncertain. In germline, CDR1 is KGHDR, CDR2 SFDVKD. V gave up 7 bases and J gave up 8 bases, with 11 bases separating them. CDR3 length: 12 amino acids.

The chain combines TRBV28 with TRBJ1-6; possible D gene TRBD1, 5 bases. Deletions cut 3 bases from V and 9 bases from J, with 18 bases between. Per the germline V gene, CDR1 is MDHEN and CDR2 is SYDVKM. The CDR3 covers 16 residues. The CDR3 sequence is CASSFFRAQGGSPLHF. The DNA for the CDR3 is TGTGCCAGCAGTTTTTTCAGGGCGCAGGGTGGTTCACCCCTCCACTTT.

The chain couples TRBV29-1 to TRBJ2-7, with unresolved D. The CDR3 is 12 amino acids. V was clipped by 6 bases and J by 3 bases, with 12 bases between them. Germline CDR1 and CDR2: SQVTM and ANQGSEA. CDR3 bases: TGCAGCGTGGCCGGGCCGAACTACGAGCAGTACTTC. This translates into CSVAGPNYEQYF.

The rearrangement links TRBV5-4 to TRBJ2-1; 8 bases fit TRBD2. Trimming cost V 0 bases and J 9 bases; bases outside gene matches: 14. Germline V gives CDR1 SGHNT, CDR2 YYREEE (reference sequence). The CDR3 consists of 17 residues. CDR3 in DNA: TGTGCCAGCAGCTTGGCCCGGCGGGAGGACAGAAATGGTGAGCAGTTCTTC. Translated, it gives CASSLARREDRNGEQFF.

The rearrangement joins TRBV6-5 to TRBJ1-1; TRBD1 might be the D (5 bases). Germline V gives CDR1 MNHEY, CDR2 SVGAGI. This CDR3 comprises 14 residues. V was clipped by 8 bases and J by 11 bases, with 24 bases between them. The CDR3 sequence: CASRGWGVKGEAFF. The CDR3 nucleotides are TGTGCCAGCCGGGGCTGGGGGGTAAAGGGAGAGGCTTTCTTT.

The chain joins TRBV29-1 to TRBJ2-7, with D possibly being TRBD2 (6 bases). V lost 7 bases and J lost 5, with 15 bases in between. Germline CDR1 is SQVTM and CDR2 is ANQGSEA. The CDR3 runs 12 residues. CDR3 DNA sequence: TGCAGCGCCGAGAGTGGAGGGGACGAGCAGTACTTC. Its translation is CSAESGGDEQYF.

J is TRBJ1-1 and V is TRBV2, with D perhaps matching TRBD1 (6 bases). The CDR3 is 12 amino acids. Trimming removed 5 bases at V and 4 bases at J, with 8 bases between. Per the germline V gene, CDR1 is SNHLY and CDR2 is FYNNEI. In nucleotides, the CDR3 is TGTGCCAGCAGTCCAGGGGTCACTGAAGCTTTCTTT. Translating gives CASSPGVTEAFF. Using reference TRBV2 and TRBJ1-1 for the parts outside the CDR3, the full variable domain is EPEVTQTPSHQVTQMGQEVILRCVPISNHLYFYWYRQILGQKVEFLVSFYNNEISEKSEIFDDQFSVERPDGSNFTLKIRSTKLEDSAMYFCASSPGVTEAFFGQGTRLTVV.

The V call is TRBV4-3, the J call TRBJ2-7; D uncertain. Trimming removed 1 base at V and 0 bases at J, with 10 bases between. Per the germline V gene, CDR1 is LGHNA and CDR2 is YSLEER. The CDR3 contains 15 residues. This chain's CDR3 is CASSQGRWGSYEQYF. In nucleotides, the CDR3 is TGCGCCAGCAGCCAAGGGAGATGGGGCTCCTACGAGCAGTACTTC.

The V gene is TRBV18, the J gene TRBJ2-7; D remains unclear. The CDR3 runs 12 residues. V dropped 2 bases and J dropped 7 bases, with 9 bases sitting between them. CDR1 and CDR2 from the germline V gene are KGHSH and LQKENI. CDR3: CASSPGVREQYF. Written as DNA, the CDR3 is TGTGCCAGCTCACCAGGAGTTCGGGAGCAGTACTTC. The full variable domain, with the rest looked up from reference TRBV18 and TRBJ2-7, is NAGVMQNPRHLVRRRGQEARLRCSPMKGHSHVYWYRQLPEEGLKFMVYLQKENIIDESGMPKERFSAEFPKEGPSILRIQQVVRGDSAAYFCASSPGVREQYFGPGTRLTVT.